The rows below give T cell receptor beta chains drawn from one sample of a study of CD8+ T cells in alopecia areata. The data were produced by immunoSEQ multiplex PCR, yet TCRdb's version contains in-frame clones alone and is incomplete. The sample has 130,000 to 150,000 clones; around 87% are singletons. This specimen consisted of CD8+ T cells sorted from blood, obtained at week 0. These receptors all come from a human donor with alopecia areata. Both conserved end residues are part of each CDR3. Fields, in order: J gene, V gene, D gene, clone size, CDR3 length, CDR3 protein, CDR3 DNA. A D gene is named only where the DNA matches it firmly. Not every row has a clone size; where given, it reads once, few, many or a size class.

>TRBJ2-6|TRBV2|NA|NA|15
CAIKVPGYGANVLTF
TGTGCCATAAAGGTCCCGGGTTATGGGGCCAACGTCCTGACTTTC
>TRBJ2-7|TRBV4-1|NA|NA|15
CASSQGTGPYYEQYF
TGCGCCAGCAGCCAAGGTACGGGGCCATACTACGAGCAGTACTTC
>TRBJ2-3|TRBV7-2|TRBD2|NA|17
CASSLESAGGRADTQYF
TGTGCCAGCAGCTTAGAATCAGCGGGGGGGCGGGCAGATACGCAGTATTTT
>TRBJ2-7|TRBV5-1|NA|NA|12
CASKGSSYEQYF
TGCGCCAGCAAGGGCAGCTCCTACGAGCAGTACTTC
>TRBJ2-3|TRBV4-1|TRBD2|NA|17
CASSQGPQRGSTDTQYF
TGCGCCAGCAGCCAAGGCCCCCAGCGGGGGAGCACAGATACGCAGTATTTT
>TRBJ2-7|TRBV7-2|NA|NA|16
CASSFPPAGISYEQYF
TGTGCCAGCAGCTTCCCCCCAGCGGGTATTTCCTACGAGCAGTACTTC
>TRBJ2-3|TRBV7-9|NA|NA|15
CASSLVQLDTDTQYF
TGTGCCAGCAGCTTAGTTCAGCTGGACACAGATACGCAGTATTTT
>TRBJ1-1|TRBV27|NA|NA|15
CASSLHHRVPTEAFF
TGTGCCAGCAGTTTGCACCACAGGGTTCCCACTGAAGCTTTCTTT
>TRBJ2-7|TRBV11-2|NA|NA|12
CASSFGLYEQYF
TGTGCCAGCAGCTTTGGTCTCTACGAGCAGTACTTC
>TRBJ2-7|TRBV19|TRBD1|NA|15
CASSPRDSVSYEQYF
TGTGCCAGTAGTCCCCGGGACAGCGTCTCCTACGAGCAGTACTTC
>TRBJ2-7|TRBV27|TRBD2|NA|14
CASSLGRGAYEQYF
TGTGCCAGCAGCCTCGGGCGGGGGGCGTACGAGCAGTACTTC
>TRBJ1-1|TRBV27|NA|NA|12
CASSWMGTEAFF
TGTGCCAGCAGTTGGATGGGCACTGAAGCTTTCTTT
>TRBJ2-3|TRBV13|NA|medium-sized|12
CASSPQRDTQYF
TGTGCCAGCAGCCCCCAGCGGGATACGCAGTATTTT
>TRBJ2-1|TRBV7-9|TRBD2|few|15
CASSFRIGRPNEQFF
TGTGCCAGCAGCTTTCGGATCGGGAGGCCCAATGAGCAGTTCTTC
>TRBJ2-1|TRBV2|TRBD2|NA|15
CASTWRASGDGEQFF
TGTGCCAGCACCTGGAGGGCTAGCGGGGATGGTGAGCAGTTCTTC
>TRBJ2-1|TRBV13|TRBD1|once|15
CASTPRQGPYNEQFF
TGTGCCAGCACCCCCCGACAGGGGCCCTACAATGAGCAGTTCTTC
>TRBJ2-7|TRBV19|NA|NA|11
CASSFQDEQYF
TGTGCCAGTAGTTTTCAGGACGAGCAGTACTTC
>TRBJ2-5|TRBV7-2|NA|NA|15
CASSLFIGVEETQYF
TGTGCCAGCAGCTTATTTATCGGGGTTGAGGAGACCCAGTACTTC
>TRBJ2-3|TRBV5-1|NA|NA|14
CASSLEEQPDTQYF
TGCGCCAGCAGCTTGGAGGAACAACCCGATACGCAGTATTTT